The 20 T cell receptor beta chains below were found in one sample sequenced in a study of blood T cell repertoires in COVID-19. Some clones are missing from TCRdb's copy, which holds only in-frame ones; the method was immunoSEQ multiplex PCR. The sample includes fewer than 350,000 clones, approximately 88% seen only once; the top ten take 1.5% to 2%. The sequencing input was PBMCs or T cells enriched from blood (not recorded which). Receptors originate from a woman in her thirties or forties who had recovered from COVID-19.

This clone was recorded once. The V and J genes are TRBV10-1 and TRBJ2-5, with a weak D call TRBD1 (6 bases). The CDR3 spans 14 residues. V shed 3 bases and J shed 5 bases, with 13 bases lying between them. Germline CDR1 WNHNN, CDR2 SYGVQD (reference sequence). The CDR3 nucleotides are TGCGCCAGCAGTGAAAACAGGGTCGGGGAGACCCAGTACTTC. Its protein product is CASSENRVGETQYF.

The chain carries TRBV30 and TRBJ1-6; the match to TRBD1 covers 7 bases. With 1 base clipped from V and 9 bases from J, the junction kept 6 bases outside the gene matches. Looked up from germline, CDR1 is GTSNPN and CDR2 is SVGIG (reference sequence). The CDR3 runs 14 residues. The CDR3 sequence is CAWSALTGSSPLHF. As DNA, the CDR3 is TGTGCCTGGAGTGCCCTGACAGGGTCTTCACCCCTCCACTTT. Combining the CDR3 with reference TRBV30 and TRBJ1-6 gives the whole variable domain SQTIHQWPATLVQPVGSPLSLECTVEGTSNPNLYWYRQAAGRGLQLLFYSVGIGQISSEVPQNLSASRPQDRQFILSSKKLLLSDSGFYLCAWSALTGSSPLHFGNGTRLTVT.

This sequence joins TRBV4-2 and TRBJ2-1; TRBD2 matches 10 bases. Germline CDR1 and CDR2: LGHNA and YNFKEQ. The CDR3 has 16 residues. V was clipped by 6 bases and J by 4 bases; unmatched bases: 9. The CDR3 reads CASRPTGTSVYNEQFF. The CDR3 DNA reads TGTGCCAGCAGGCCCACCGGGACTAGCGTGTACAATGAGCAGTTCTTC.

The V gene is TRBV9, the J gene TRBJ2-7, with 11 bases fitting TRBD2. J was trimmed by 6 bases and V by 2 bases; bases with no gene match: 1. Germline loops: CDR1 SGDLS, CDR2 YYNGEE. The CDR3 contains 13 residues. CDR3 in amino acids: CASSVGTSGEQYF. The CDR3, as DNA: TGTGCCAGCAGCGTGGGGACTAGCGGCGAGCAGTACTTC.

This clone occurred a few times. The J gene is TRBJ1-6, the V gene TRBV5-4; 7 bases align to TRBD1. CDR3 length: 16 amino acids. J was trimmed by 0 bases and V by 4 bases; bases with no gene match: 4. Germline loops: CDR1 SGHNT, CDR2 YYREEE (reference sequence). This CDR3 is CASSPDRSSYNSPLHF. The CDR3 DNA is TGTGCCAGCAGCCCGGACAGGAGCTCCTATAATTCACCCCTCCACTTT.

CDR3 sequence: CAWLGQGVEAFF. The DNA of the CDR3 is TGTGCCTGGCTAGGCCAGGGGGTTGAAGCTTTCTTT. This chain connects TRBV30 to TRBJ1-1; 7 positions match TRBD1. The V and J ends lost 5 bases and 7 bases, in that order; junction bases with no gene match: 7. The CDR3 covers 12 residues. The V gene's germline CDR1 is GTSNPN and CDR2 SVGIG (reference sequence).

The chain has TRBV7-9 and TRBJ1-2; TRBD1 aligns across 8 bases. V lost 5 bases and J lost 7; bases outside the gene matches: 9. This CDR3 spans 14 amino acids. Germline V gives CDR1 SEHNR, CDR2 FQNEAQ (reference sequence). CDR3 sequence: CASSPQQGAGGYTF. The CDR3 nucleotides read TGTGCCAGCAGCCCTCAGCAGGGGGCCGGTGGCTACACCTTC.

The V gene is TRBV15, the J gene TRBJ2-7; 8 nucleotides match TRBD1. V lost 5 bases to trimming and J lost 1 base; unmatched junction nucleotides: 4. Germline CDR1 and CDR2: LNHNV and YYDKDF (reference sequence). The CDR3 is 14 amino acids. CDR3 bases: TGTGCCACCAGCCCGCGGACAGGGTCCTACGAGCAGTACTTC. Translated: CATSPRTGSYEQYF.

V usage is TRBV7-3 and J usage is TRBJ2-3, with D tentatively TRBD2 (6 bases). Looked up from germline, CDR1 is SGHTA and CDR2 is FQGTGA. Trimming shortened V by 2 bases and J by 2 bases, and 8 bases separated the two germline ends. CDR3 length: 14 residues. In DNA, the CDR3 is TGTGCCAGCAGCTTAGGGGGGACCACAGATACGCAGTATTTT. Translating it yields CASSLGGTTDTQYF.

The chain's CDR3 is CASSRGTSGSETQYF. Written as DNA, the CDR3 is TGCGCCAGCAGCCGGGGGACTAGCGGGAGTGAGACCCAGTACTTC. The chain joins TRBV5-1 to TRBJ2-5, with TRBD2 matching 14 bases. The junction had 4 bases not matched to a gene; V was cut back by 4 bases and J by 5 bases. The CDR3 is 15 amino acids. The V gene's germline CDR1 is SGHRS and CDR2 YFSETQ.

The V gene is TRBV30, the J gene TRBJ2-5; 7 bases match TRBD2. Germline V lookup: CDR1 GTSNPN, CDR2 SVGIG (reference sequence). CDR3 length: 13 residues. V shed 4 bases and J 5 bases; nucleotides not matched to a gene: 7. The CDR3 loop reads CAWTGLVRETQYF. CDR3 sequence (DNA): TGTGCCTGGACCGGACTAGTAAGGGAGACCCAGTACTTC.

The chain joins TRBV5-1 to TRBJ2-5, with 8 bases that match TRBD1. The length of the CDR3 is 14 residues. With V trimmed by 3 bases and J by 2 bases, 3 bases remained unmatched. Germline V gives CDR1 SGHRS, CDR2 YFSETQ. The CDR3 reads CASSWGTGQETQYF. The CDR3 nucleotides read TGCGCCAGCAGCTGGGGGACAGGTCAAGAGACCCAGTACTTC.

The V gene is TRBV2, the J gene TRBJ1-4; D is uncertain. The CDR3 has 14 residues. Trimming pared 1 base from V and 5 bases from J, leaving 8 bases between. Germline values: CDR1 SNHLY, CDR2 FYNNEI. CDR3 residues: CASSEGTSNEKLFF. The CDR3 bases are TGTGCCAGCAGTGAAGGGACTAGCAATGAAAAACTGTTTTTT.

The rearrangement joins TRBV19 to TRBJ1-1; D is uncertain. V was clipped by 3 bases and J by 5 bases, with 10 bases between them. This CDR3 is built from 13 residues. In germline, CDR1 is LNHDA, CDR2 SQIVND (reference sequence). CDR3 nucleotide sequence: TGTGCCAGTAGTATGGAAACCAGGACTGAAGCTTTCTTT. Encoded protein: CASSMETRTEAFF.

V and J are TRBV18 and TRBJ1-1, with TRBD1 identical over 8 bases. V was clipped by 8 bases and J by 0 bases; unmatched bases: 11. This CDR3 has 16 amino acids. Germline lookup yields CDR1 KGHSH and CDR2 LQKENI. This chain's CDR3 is CASQDRATVVNTEAFF. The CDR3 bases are TGTGCCAGCCAGGACAGGGCTACAGTGGTGAACACTGAAGCTTTCTTT.

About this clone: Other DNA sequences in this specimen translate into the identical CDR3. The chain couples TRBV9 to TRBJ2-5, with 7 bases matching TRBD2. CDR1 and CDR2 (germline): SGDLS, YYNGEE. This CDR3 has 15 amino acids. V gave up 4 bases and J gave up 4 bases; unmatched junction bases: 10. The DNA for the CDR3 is TGTGCCAGCAGCTCTAGTGGGAGGGCCTTAGAGACCCAGTACTTC. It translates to CASSSSGRALETQYF.

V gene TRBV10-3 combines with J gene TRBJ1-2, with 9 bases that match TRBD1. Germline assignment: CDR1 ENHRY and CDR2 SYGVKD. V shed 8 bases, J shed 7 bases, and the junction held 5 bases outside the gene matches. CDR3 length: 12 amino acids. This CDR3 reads CAIGDREGGYTF. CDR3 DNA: TGTGCCATCGGGGACAGGGAGGGTGGCTACACCTTC.

DNA for the CDR3: TGTGCCAGCACCGCCGGACAGGGCCCAAATTCACCCCTCCACTTT. It codes for CASTAGQGPNSPLHF. This rearrangement joins TRBV6-5 to TRBJ1-6; 8 bases are a match to TRBD1. CDR3 length: 15 amino acids. Per germline, CDR1 MNHEY and CDR2 SVGAGI. The trim removed 7 bases at V and 7 bases at J, leaving 9 bases unmatched.

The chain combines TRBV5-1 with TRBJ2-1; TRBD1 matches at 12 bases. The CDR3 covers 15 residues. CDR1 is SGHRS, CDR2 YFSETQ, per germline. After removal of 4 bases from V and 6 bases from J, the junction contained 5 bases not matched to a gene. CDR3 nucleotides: TGCGCCAGCAGCGGCGGGACAGGGGGCTTCAATGAGCAGTTCTTC. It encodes CASSGGTGGFNEQFF.

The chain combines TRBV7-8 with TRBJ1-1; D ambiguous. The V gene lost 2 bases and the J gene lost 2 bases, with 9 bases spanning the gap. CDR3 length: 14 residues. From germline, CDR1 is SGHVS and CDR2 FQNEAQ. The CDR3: CASSLREGNTEAFF. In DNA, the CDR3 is TGTGCCAGCAGCTTACGGGAGGGTAACACTGAAGCTTTCTTT.